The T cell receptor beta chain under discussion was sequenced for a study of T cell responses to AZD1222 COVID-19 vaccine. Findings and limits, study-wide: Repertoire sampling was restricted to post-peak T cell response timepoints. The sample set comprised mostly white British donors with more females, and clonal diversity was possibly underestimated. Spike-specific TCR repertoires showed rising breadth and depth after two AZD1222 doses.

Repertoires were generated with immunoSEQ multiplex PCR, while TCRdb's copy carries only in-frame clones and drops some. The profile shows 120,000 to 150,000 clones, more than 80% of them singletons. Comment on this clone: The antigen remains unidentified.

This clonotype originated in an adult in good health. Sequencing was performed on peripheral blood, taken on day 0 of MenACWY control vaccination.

CDR3 amino acids: CASSDIGSSVQGGNEKLFF. The CDR3 DNA reads as TGTGCCAGCAGCGATATCGGATCATCGGTTCAGGGGGGGAATGAAAAACTGTTTTTT. The genes are TRBV11-2 and TRBJ1-4; 7 nucleotides agree with TRBD1. The CDR3 loop spans 19 amino acids. CDR1 is SGHAT and CDR2 is FQNNGV in the germline V gene. Germline trimming cut 5 bases from V and 5 bases from J; bases unmatched to any gene: 20.